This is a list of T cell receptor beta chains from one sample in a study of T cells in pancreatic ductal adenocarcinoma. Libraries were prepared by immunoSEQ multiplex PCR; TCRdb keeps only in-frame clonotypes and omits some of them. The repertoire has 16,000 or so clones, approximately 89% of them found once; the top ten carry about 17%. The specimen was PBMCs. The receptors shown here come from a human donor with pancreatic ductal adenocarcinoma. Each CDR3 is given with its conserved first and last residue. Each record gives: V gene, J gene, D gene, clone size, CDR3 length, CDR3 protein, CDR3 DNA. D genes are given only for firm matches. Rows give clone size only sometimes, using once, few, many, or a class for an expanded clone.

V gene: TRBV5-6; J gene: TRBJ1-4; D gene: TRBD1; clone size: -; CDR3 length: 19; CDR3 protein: CASSFYLRGQDATNEKLFF; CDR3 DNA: TGTGCCAGCAGCTTCTACCTTAGGGGGCAGGATGCAACTAATGAAAAACTGTTTTTT
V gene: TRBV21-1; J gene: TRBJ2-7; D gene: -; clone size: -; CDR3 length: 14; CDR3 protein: CASSISLAANEQYF; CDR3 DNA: TGTGCCAGCAGCATAAGTCTAGCGGCCAACGAGCAGTACTTC
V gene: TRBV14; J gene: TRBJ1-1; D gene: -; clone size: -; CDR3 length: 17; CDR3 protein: CASSQDVGALVNTEAFF; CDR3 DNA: TGTGCCAGCAGCCAAGATGTTGGGGCGCTGGTGAACACTGAAGCTTTCTTT
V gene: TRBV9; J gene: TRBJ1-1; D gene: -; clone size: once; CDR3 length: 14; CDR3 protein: CASSVSDMNTEAFF; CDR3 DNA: TGTGCCAGCAGCGTCTCAGATATGAACACTGAAGCTTTCTTT
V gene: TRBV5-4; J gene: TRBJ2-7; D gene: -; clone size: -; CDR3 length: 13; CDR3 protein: CASSMGLRDEQYF; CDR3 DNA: TGTGCCAGCAGCATGGGCCTCAGGGACGAGCAGTACTTC
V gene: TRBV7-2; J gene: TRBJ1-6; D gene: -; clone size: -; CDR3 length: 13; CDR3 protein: CASSLSENSPLHF; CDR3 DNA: TGTGCCAGCAGCTTATCCGAAAATTCACCCCTCCACTTT
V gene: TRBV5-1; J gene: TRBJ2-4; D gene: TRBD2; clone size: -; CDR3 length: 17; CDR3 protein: CASSLAGTTSTKNIQYF; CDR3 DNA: TGCGCCAGCAGCTTGGCCGGGACTACTAGTACCAAAAACATTCAGTACTTC
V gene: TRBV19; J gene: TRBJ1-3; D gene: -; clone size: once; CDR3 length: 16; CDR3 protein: CASSIFTDDSGNTIYF; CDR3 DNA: TGTGCCAGTAGTATTTTCACGGATGACTCTGGAAACACCATATATTTT
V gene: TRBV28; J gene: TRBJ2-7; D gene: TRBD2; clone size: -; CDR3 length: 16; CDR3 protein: CASSWTGTRYSYEQYF; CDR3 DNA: TGTGCCAGCAGTTGGACCGGGACTAGATACTCCTACGAGCAGTACTTC
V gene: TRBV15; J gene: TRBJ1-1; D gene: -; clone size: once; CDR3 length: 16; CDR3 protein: CATSRDQLSMNTEAFF; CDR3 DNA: TGTGCCACCAGCAGAGATCAGCTTTCAATGAACACTGAAGCTTTCTTT
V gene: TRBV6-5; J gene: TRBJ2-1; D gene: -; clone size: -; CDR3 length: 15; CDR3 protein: CASSPGTYHGNEQFF; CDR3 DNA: TGTGCCAGCAGTCCCGGGACCTACCACGGGAATGAGCAGTTCTTC
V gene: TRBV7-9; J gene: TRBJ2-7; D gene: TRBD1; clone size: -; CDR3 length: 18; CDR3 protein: CASSVPAGTGGLPYEQYF; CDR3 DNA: TGTGCCAGCAGCGTCCCCGCCGGGACAGGGGGTCTCCCCTACGAGCAGTACTTC
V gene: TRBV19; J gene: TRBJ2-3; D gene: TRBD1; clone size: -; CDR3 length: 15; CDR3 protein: CASSITGVGTDTQYF; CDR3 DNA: TGTGCCAGTAGTATTACAGGGGTGGGCACAGATACGCAGTATTTT
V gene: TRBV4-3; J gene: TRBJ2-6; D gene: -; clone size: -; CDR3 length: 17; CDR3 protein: CASSQDEGVAGANVLTF; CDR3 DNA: TGCGCCAGCAGCCAAGACGAGGGGGTAGCTGGGGCCAACGTCCTGACTTTC
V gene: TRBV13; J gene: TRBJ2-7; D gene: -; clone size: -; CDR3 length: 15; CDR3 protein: CASSLGGGSSYEQYF; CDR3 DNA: TGTGCCAGCAGCTTAGGGGGAGGAAGCTCCTACGAGCAGTACTTC
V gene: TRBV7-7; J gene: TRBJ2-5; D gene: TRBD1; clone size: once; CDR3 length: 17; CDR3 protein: CASSLVQGASYQETQYF; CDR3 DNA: TGTGCCAGCAGCTTAGTGCAGGGGGCCTCGTACCAAGAGACCCAGTACTTC
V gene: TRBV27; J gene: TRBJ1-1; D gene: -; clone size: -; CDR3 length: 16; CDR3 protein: CASSPDQVIGSTEAFF; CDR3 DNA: TGTGCCAGCAGTCCCGATCAGGTGATCGGTAGCACTGAAGCTTTCTTT
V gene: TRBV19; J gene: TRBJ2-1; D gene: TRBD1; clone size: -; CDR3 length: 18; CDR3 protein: CASSGLDPGQGFYNEQFF; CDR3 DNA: TGTGCCAGTAGTGGGTTGGATCCGGGACAGGGATTCTACAATGAGCAGTTCTTC
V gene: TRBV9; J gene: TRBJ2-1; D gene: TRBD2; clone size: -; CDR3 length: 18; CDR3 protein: CASSVDRASGRFFNEQFF; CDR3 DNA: TGTGCCAGCAGCGTAGATAGGGCTAGCGGGAGGTTCTTCAATGAGCAGTTCTTC